This TCR beta chain is from a study of blood T cell repertoires in COVID-19. Study-level information: COVID-19 samples from acute and convalescent phases originated in the United States, Italy and Spain. Sources were T cells, B-cell-depleted T cells, or PBMCs; the material itself was cDNA or gDNA.

The CDR3 has 13 residues. Trimming removed 3 bases at V and 6 bases at J, with 8 bases between. Authors' analysis steps: Amplification from reference gene primers served as the basis for estimated nucleated cell counts. Data came from immunoSEQ multiplex PCR; TCRdb stores just in-frame clones and leaves some out. V and J calls and clone size are those listed in that table; D and trimming were worked out from the DNA. The sample carries 250,000 to 350,000 clones, around 87% recorded once. The source of this sequence is a young man with active or convalescent COVID-19. The sample consisted of peripheral blood. This chain links TRBV12-3 or TRBV12-4 with TRBJ2-2, with D unclear. CDR3 coding DNA: TGTGCCAGCAGTTTCAACTTTGCCGGGGAGCTGTTTTTT. The encoded protein is CASSFNFAGELFF.